The source of this TCR beta chain is a study of blood T cell repertoires in COVID-19. Germline loops: CDR1 SGHNT, CDR2 YENEEA. The CDR3 contains 16 residues. The junction had 10 bases not matched to a gene; V was cut back by 5 bases and J by 6 bases. Authors' data handling: Amplification of reference gene primers was used by the study to estimate nucleated cell counts. Produced via immunoSEQ multiplex PCR; TCRdb's table is partial and in-frame only. The V and J calls and clone size are taken from that table; D and trimming were inferred from the DNA. The sample yields approximately 480,000 clones, approximately 92% seen once. Patients from Seattle were sampled longitudinally, starting during active infection.

The chain combines TRBV11-3 with TRBJ2-2; TRBD2 matches 9 bases. The TCR comes from a man younger than 30 with COVID-19, enrolled during active disease. Material for sequencing was peripheral blood. The CDR3 reads CASSARRAGGSGELFF. In nucleotides, the CDR3 is TGTGCCAGCAGCGCCAGAAGGGCGGGAGGGTCCGGGGAGCTGTTTTTT.